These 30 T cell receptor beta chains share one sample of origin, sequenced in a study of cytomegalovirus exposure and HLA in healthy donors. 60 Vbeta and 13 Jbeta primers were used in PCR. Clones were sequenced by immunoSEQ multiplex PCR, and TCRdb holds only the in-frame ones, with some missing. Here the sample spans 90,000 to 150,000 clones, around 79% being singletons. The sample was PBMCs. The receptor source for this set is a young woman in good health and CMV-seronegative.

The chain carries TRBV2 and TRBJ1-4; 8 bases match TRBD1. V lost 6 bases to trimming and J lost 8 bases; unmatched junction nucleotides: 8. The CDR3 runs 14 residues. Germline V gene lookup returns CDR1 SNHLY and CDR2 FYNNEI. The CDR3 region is CASRDRAREEKLFF. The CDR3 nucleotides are TGTGCCAGCAGGGACAGGGCGAGGGAGGAAAAACTGTTTTTT.

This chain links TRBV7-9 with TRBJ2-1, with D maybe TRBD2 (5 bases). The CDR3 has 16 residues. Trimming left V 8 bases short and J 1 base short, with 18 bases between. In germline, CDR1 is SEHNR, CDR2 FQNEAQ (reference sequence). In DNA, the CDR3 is TGTGCCAGCCAAACCGGGATTCCGTATTCCTACAATGAGCAGTTCTTC. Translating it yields CASQTGIPYSYNEQFF.

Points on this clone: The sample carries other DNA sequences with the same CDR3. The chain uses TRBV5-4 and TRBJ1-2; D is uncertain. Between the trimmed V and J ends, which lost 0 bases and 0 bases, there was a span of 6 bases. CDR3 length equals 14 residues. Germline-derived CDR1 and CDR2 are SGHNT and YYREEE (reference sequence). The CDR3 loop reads CASSLAGSNYGYTF. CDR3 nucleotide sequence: TGTGCCAGCAGCTTGGCCGGTTCTAACTATGGCTACACCTTC.

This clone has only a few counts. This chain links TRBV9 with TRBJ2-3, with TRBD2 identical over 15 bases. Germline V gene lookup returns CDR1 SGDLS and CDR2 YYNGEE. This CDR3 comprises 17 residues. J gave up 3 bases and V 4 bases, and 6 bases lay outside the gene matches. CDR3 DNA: TGTGCCAGCAGCCAGCGGACTAGCGGGAGGGAGACAGATACGCAGTATTTT. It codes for CASSQRTSGRETDTQYF.

CDR3 nucleotide sequence: TGTGCCAGCACCCGGACAGGGGAAAGCTCCTACGAGCAGTACTTC. Translating it yields CASTRTGESSYEQYF. The chain couples TRBV7-9 to TRBJ2-7, with 9 bases that match TRBD1. The V gene's germline CDR1 is SEHNR and CDR2 FQNEAQ (reference sequence). The CDR3 runs 15 residues. V shed 7 bases and J 0 bases; nucleotides not matched to a gene: 7.

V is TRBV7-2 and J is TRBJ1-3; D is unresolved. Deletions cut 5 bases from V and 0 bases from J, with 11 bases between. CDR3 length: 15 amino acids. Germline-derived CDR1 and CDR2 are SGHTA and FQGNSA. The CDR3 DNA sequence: TGTGCCAGCAGCCTCTCGGGGAACTCTGGAAACACCATATATTTT. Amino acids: CASSLSGNSGNTIYF.

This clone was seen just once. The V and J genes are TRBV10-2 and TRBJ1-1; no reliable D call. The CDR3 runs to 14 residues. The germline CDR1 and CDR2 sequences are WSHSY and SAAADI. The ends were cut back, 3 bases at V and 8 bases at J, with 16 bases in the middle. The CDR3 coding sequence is TGCGCCAGCAGTGATAGCCCCCGGGGATCCGAAGCTTTCTTT. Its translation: CASSDSPRGSEAFF.

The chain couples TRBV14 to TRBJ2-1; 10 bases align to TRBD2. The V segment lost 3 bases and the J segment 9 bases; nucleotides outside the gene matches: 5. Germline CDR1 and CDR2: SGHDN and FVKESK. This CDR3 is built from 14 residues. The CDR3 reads CASSQSSGSLEQFF. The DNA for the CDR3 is TGTGCCAGCAGCCAGTCTAGCGGGAGTCTTGAGCAGTTCTTC. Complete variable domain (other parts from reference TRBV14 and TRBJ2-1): EAGVTQFPSHSVIEKGQTVTLRCDPISGHDNLYWYRRVMGKEIKFLLHFVKESKQDESGMPNNRFLAERTGGTYSTLKVQPAELEDSGVYFCASSQSSGSLEQFFGPGTRLTVL.

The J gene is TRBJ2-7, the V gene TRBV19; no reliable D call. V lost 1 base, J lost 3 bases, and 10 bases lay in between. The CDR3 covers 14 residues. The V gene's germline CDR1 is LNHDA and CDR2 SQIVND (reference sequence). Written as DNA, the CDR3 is TGTGCCAGTAGTATAGGAAAACAATACTACGAGCAGTACTTC. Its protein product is CASSIGKQYYEQYF.

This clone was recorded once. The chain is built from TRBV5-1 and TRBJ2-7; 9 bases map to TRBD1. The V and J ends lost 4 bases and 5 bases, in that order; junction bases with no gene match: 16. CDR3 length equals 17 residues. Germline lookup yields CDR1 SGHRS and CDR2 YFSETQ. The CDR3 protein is CASSPTRGRTGVHEQYF. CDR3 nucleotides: TGCGCCAGCAGCCCAACACGGGGGAGGACAGGGGTACACGAGCAGTACTTC.

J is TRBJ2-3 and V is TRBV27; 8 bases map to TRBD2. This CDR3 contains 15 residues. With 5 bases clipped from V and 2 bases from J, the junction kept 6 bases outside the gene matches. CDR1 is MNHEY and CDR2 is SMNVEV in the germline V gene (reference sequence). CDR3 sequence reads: CASSTPGGATDTQYF. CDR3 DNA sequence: TGTGCCAGCAGTACCCCCGGGGGGGCCACAGATACGCAGTATTTT.

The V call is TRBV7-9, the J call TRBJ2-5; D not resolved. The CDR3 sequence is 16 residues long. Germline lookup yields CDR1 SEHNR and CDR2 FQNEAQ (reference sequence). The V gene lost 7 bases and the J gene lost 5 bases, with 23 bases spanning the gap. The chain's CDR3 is CASTPRPLGESETQYF. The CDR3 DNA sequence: TGTGCCAGCACCCCCCGTCCCCTAGGAGAGTCGGAGACCCAGTACTTC.

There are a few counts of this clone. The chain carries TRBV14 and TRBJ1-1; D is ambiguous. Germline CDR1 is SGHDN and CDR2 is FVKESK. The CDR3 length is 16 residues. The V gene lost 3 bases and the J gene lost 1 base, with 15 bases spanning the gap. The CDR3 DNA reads TGTGCCAGCAGCCAGCGTCACCGCGAGGGGAACACTGAAGCTTTCTTT. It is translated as CASSQRHREGNTEAFF.

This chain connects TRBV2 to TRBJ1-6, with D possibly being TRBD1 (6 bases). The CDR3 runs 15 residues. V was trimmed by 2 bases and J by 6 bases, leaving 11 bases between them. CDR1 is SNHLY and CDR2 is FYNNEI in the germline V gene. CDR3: CASSEIQGSNSPLHF. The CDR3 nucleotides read TGTGCCAGCAGTGAAATTCAGGGGAGTAATTCACCCCTCCACTTT.

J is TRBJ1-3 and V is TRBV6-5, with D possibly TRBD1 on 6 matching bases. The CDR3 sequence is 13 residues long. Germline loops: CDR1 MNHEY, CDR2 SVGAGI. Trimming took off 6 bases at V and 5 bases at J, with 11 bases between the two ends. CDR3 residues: CASRDSPRNTIYF. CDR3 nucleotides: TGTGCCAGCAGGGACAGTCCTCGAAACACCATATATTTT.

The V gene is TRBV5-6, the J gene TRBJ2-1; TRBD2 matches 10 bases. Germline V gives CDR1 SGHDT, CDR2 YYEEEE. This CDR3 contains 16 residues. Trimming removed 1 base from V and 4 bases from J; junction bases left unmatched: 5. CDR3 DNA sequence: TGTGCCAGCAGCTTGTTTAGGACTAGCGGATACAATGAGCAGTTCTTC. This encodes CASSLFRTSGYNEQFF.

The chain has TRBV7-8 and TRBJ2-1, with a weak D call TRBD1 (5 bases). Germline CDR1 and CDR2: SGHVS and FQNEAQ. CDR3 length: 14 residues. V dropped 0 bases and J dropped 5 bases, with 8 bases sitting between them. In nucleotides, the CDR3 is TGTGCCAGCAGCTTAGCGAGACAGCACAATGAGCAGTTCTTC. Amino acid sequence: CASSLARQHNEQFF.

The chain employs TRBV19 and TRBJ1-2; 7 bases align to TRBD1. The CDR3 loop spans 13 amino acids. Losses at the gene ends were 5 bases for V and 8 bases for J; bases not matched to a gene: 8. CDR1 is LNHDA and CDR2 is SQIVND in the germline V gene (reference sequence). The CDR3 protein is CASSPQGTQGYTF. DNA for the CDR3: TGTGCCAGTAGTCCACAGGGGACGCAGGGCTACACCTTC.

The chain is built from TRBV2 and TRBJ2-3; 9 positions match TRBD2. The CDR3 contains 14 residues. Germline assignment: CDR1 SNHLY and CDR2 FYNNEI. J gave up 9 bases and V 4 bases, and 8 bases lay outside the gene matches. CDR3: CASSVSGSRGTQYF. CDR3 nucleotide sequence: TGTGCCAGCAGTGTTAGCGGGAGCCGGGGCACGCAGTATTTT.

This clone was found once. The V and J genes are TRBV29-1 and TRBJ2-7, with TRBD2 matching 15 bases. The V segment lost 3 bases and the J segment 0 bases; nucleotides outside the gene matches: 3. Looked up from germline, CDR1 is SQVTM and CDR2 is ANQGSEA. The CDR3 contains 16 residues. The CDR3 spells CSVEGLAGGLSYEQYF. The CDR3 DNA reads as TGCAGCGTTGAGGGACTAGCGGGAGGACTCTCCTACGAGCAGTACTTC.

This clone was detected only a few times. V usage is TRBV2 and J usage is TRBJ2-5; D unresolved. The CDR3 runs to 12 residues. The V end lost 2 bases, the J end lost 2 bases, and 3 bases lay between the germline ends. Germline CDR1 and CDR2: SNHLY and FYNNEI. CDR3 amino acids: CASSEQQETQYF. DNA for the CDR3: TGTGCCAGCAGTGAACAGCAAGAGACCCAGTACTTC. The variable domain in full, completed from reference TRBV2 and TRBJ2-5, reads EPEVTQTPSHQVTQMGQEVILRCVPISNHLYFYWYRQILGQKVEFLVSFYNNEISEKSEIFDDQFSVERPDGSNFTLKIRSTKLEDSAMYFCASSEQQETQYFGPGTRLLVL.

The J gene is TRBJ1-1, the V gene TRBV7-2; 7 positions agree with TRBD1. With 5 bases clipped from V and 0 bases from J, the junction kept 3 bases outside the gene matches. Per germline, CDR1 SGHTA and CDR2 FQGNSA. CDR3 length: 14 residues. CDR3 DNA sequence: TGTGCCAGCAGCCTCGACAGGGTGAACACTGAAGCTTTCTTT. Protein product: CASSLDRVNTEAFF.

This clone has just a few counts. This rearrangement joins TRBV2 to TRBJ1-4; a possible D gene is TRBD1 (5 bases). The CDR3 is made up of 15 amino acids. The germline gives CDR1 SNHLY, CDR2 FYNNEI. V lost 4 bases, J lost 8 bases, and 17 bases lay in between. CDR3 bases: TGTGCCAGCAGTGGGCAGAACGTGGGGGGAGAAAAACTGTTTTTT. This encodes CASSGQNVGGEKLFF. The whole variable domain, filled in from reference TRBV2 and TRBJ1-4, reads EPEVTQTPSHQVTQMGQEVILRCVPISNHLYFYWYRQILGQKVEFLVSFYNNEISEKSEIFDDQFSVERPDGSNFTLKIRSTKLEDSAMYFCASSGQNVGGEKLFFGSGTQLSVL.

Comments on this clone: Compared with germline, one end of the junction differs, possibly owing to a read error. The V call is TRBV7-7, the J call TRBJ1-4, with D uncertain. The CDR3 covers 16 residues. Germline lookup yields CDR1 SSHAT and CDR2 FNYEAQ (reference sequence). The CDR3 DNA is TGTGCTAGCAGCTTTAAGGCCGGCACAGTGGGTGAAAAACTGTTTTTT. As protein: CASSFKAGTVGEKLFF.

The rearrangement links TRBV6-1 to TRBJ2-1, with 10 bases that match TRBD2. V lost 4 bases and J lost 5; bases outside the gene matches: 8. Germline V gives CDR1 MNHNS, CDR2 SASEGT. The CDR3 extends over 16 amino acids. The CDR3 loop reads CASSASGGTINNEQFF. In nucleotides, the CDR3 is TGTGCCAGCAGTGCTAGCGGGGGCACCATTAACAATGAGCAGTTCTTC.

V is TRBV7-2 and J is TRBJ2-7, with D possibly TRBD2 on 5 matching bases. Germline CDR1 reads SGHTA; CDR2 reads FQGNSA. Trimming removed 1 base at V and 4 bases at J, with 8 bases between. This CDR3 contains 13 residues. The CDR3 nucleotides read TGTGCCAGCAGCTTAGTAAGCGGATACGAGCAGTACTTC. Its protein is CASSLVSGYEQYF.

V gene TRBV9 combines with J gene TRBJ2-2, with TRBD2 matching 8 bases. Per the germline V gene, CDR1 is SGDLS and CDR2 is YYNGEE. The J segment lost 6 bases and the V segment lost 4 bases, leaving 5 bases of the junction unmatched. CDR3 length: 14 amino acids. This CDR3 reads CASSPLTSAGELFF. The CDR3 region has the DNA TGTGCCAGCAGCCCCCTGACTAGCGCCGGGGAGCTGTTTTTT.

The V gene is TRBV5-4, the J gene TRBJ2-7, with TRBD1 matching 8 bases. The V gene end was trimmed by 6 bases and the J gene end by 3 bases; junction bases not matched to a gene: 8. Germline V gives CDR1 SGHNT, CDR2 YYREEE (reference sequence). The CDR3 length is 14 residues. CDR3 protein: CASTPGTGGYEQYF. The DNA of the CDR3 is TGTGCCAGCACCCCCGGGACAGGTGGCTACGAGCAGTACTTC. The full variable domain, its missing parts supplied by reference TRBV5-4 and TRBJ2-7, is ETGVTQSPTHLIKTRGQQVTLRCSSQSGHNTVSWYQQALGQGPQFIFQYYREEENGRGNFPPRFSGLQFPNYSSELNVNALELDDSALYLCASTPGTGGYEQYFGPGTRLTVT.

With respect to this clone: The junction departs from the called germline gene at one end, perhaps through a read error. The CDR3 is CASSPHLGQGVMGGANGLTF. The CDR3 DNA reads TGCGCCAGCAGCCCGCACCTAGGACAGGGGGTCATGGGGGGGGCCAACGGCCTGACTTTC. The chain has TRBV4-1 and TRBJ2-6, with 10 positions matching TRBD1. This CDR3 spans 20 amino acids. Germline assignment: CDR1 MGHRA and CDR2 YSYEKL.

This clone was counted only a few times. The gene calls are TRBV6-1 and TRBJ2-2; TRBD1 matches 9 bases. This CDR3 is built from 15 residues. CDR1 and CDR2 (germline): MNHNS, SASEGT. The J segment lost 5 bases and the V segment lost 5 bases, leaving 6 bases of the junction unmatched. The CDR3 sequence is CASSPDRGLTGELFF. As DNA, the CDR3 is TGTGCCAGCAGTCCCGACAGGGGGTTAACCGGGGAGCTGTTTTTT.